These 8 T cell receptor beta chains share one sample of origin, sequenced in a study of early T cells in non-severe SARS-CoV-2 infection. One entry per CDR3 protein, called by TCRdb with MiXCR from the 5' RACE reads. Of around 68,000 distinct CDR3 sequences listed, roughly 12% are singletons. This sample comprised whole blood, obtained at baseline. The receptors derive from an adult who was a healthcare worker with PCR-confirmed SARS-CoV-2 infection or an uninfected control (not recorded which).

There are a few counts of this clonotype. DNA for the CDR3: TGTGCCAGCAGCTTGAACGGCTACTCTGGAAACACCATATATTTT. It translates to CASSLNGYSGNTIYF. J is TRBJ1-3 and V is TRBV5-5; D call uncertain. CDR3 length equals 15 residues. Trimming removed 1 base from V and 0 bases from J, with 8 bases in between. CDR1 SGHKS and CDR2 YYEKEE come from the germline V gene (reference sequence).

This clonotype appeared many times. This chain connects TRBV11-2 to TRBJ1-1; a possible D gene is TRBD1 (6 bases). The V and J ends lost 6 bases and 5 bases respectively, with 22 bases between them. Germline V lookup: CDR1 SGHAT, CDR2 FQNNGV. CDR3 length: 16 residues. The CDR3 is CASRLRGSYGLTEAFF. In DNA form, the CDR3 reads TGTGCCAGCAGGCTCAGGGGTAGCTATGGGCTGACTGAAGCTTTCTTT.

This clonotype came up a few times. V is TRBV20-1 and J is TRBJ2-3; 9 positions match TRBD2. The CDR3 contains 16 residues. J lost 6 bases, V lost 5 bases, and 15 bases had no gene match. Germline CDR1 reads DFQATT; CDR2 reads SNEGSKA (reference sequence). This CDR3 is CSALTGAGGPADTQYF. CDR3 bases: TGCAGTGCTCTAACGGGGGCGGGAGGGCCGGCGGATACGCAGTATTTT.

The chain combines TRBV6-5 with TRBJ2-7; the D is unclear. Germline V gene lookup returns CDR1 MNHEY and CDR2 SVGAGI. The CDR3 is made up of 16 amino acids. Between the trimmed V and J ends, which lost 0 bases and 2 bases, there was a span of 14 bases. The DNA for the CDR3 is TGTGCCAGCAGTTACTCGATGACAAGCATTGCCTACGAGCAGTACTTC. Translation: CASSYSMTSIAYEQYF.

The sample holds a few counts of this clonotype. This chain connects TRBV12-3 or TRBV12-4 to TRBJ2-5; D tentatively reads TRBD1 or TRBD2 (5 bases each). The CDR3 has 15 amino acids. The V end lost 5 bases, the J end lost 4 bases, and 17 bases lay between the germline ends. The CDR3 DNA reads TGTGCCAGCAGTCCCCCAGGGTCGGGGCGAGAGACCCAGTACTTC. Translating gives CASSPPGSGRETQYF.

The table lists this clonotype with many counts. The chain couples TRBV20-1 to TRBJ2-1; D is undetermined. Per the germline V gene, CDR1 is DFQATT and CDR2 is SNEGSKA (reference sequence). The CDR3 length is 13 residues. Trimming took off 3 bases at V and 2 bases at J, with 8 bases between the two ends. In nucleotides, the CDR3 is TGCAGTGCTAGCCCAGTAGCCTACAATGAGCAGTTCTTC. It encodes CSASPVAYNEQFF.

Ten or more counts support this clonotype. The CDR3 reads CSVFGLGNTGELFF. The CDR3 nucleotides read TGCAGCGTTTTCGGACTGGGTAACACCGGGGAGCTGTTTTTT. This chain links TRBV29-1 with TRBJ2-2, with a possible D match to TRBD2 (5 bases). Trimming shortened V by 5 bases and J by 2 bases, and 12 bases separated the two germline ends. From germline, CDR1 is SQVTM and CDR2 ANQGSEA. CDR3 length: 14 amino acids.

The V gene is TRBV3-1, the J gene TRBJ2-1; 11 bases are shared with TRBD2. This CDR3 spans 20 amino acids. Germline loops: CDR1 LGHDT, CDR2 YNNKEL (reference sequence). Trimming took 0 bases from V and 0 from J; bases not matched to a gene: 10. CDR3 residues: CASSQDRRGLADPSYNEQFF. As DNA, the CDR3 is TGTGCCAGCAGCCAAGATCGGAGGGGACTAGCGGATCCCTCCTACAATGAGCAGTTCTTC.